This passage covers 22 T cell receptor beta chains from one sample sequenced in a study of T cell repertoires in cytomegalovirus infection. Antigens of these TCRs are unknown. MiXCR, run by TCRdb on the reads, gives a single entry per CDR3 protein. The top ten hold 65% to 85% of the sample, which has about 27,000 distinct CDR3 sequences, around a fifth seen once. The sequences come from CD8+ T cells from cultured PBMCs, collected from culture after CMV antigen stimulation. These receptors were taken from a human donor in good health (CMV status not recorded). Some clones in this sample may be carry-over from other donors' samples.

The genes are TRBV7-2 and TRBJ2-3; the match to TRBD2 covers 12 bases. The CDR3 runs to 17 residues. V was pared by 5 bases and J by 5 bases, with 11 bases of the junction left unmatched. Germline CDR1 reads SGHTA; CDR2 reads FQGNSA. The CDR3 is CASSPLAGGLAGDTQYF. In nucleotides, the CDR3 is TGTGCCAGCAGCCCGCTAGCGGGGGGGCTTGCGGGAGATACGCAGTATTTT.

This clonotype was detected a few times. V gene TRBV4-1 combines with J gene TRBJ1-1, with 8 bases lining up with TRBD1. Unmatched junction bases numbered 5, after V lost 4 bases and J lost 1 base. Germline CDR1 MGHRA, CDR2 YSYEKL. This CDR3 comprises 15 residues. The CDR3: CASSPAGQGNTEAFF. The CDR3 DNA follows: TGCGCCAGCAGCCCGGCTGGACAGGGGAACACTGAAGCTTTCTTT.

This clonotype has only a few counts. This rearrangement joins TRBV7-2 to TRBJ2-7; D may be TRBD2 (6 bases). This CDR3 is built from 12 residues. V dropped 4 bases and J dropped 6 bases, with 10 bases sitting between them. In germline, CDR1 is SGHTA, CDR2 FQGNSA. The CDR3 protein is CASSYGTSEQYF. In DNA, the CDR3 is TGTGCCAGCAGCTACGGGACTTCCGAGCAGTACTTC.

The V call is TRBV12-3 or TRBV12-4, the J call TRBJ2-1; D might be TRBD1 or TRBD2, each matching 6 bases. This CDR3 is 15 amino acids long. Trimming removed 0 bases from V and 3 bases from J, with 9 bases in between. Here the CDR3 reads CASSLAGGNYNEQFF. CDR3 DNA: TGTGCCAGCAGTTTAGCGGGGGGCAACTACAATGAGCAGTTCTTC.

This clonotype appeared a few times. This chain connects TRBV6-2 or TRBV6-3 to TRBJ2-4; D perhaps matches TRBD2 (5 bases). V lost 0 bases and J lost 0, with 15 bases in between. The CDR3 length is 18 residues. The germline CDR1 and CDR2 sequences are MNHEY and SVGEGT. The CDR3 bases are TGTGCCAGCAGTTACTCGACCCGGGGTTTCATAGCCAAAAACATTCAGTACTTC. Its protein is CASSYSTRGFIAKNIQYF.

This clonotype was seen a handful of times. Here the CDR3 DNA reads TGTGCCAGCAGCGTAGCAACGGGATGGGGGACAGATACGCAGTATTTT. Amino acids: CASSVATGWGTDTQYF. This sequence joins TRBV9 and TRBJ2-3; D is possibly TRBD1 or TRBD2 (5 bases each). Germline V gene lookup returns CDR1 SGDLS and CDR2 YYNGEE. The CDR3 sequence is 16 residues long. Trimming removed 0 bases at V and 3 bases at J, with 14 bases between.

The rearrangement joins TRBV11-2 to TRBJ2-1, with 7 bases lining up with TRBD2. The ends lost 5 bases at V and 2 bases at J; junction bases unmatched: 3. Germline V gives CDR1 SGHAT, CDR2 FQNNGV. This CDR3 has 14 residues. CDR3 coding DNA: TGTGCCAGCAGCAGCCGGGGGGCCTACAATGAGCAGTTCTTC. This encodes CASSSRGAYNEQFF.

The chain carries TRBV7-9 and TRBJ2-7; 10 nucleotides agree with TRBD1. The germline V gene encodes CDR1 SEHNR and CDR2 FQNEAQ (reference sequence). This CDR3 is built from 15 residues. Losses at the gene ends were 3 bases for V and 4 bases for J; bases not matched to a gene: 6. CDR3 sequence (DNA): TGTGCCAGCAGCTTCCCGGGACAGGGGATTTACGAGCAGTACTTC. Residues: CASSFPGQGIYEQYF.

The chain combines TRBV5-6 with TRBJ2-3; TRBD1 matches at 7 bases. This CDR3 spans 22 amino acids. The trim removed 0 bases at V and 3 bases at J, leaving 25 bases unmatched. The germline V gene encodes CDR1 SGHDT and CDR2 YYEEEE. The CDR3 protein is CASSLEDRRGLATRMRTDTQYF. As DNA, the CDR3 is TGTGCCAGCAGCTTGGAAGATCGAAGGGGGCTAGCAACACGGATGAGGACAGATACGCAGTATTTT.

The chain links TRBV7-2 to TRBJ1-1; D unclear. The CDR3 is 12 residues long. Trimming removed 7 bases from V and 3 bases from J, with 9 bases in between. Germline CDR1 is SGHTA and CDR2 is FQGNSA. The CDR3 nucleotides are TGTGCCAGCACCGCCGGGCACACTGAAGCTTTCTTT. Translating it yields CASTAGHTEAFF.

The J gene is TRBJ2-5, the V gene TRBV7-3, with 8 bases lining up with TRBD2. Trimming took 3 bases from V and 4 from J; bases not matched to a gene: 7. This CDR3 comprises 15 residues. Germline CDR1 and CDR2: SGHTA and FQGTGA. The chain's CDR3 is CASSFTAGVGETQYF. The CDR3 DNA is TGTGCCAGCAGCTTTACAGCGGGAGTTGGAGAGACCCAGTACTTC.

The V call is TRBV7-2, the J call TRBJ2-7, with D perhaps being TRBD1 or TRBD2 (5 bases each). This CDR3 has 17 residues. Germline V gene data show CDR1 as SGHTA and CDR2 as FQGNSA. V was shortened by 6 bases and J by 4 bases, with 25 bases between the two germline ends. CDR3 protein: CASSPQGPTVKVYEQYF. CDR3 bases: TGTGCCAGCAGTCCCCAGGGACCGACGGTAAAGGTTTACGAGCAGTACTTC. Using reference TRBV7-2 and TRBJ2-7 for the parts outside the CDR3, the full variable domain is GAGVSQSPSNKVTEKGKDVELRCDPISGHTALYWYRQSLGQGLEFLIYFQGNSAPDKSGLPSDRFSAERTGGSVSTLTIQRTQQEDSAVYLCASSPQGPTVKVYEQYFGPGTRLTVT.

This chain joins TRBV7-2 and TRBJ2-3, with TRBD2 identical over 7 bases. The V segment lost 1 base and the J segment 0 bases; nucleotides outside the gene matches: 4. Germline lookup yields CDR1 SGHTA and CDR2 FQGNSA. CDR3 length: 16 residues. The CDR3 sequence is CASSLGGGASTDTQYF. CDR3 DNA: TGTGCCAGCAGCTTAGGGGGAGGGGCAAGCACAGATACGCAGTATTTT.

V usage is TRBV6-2 or TRBV6-3 and J usage is TRBJ1-2; D is uncertain. The CDR3 extends over 12 amino acids. V was shortened by 4 bases and J by 7 bases, with 10 bases between the two germline ends. Germline CDR1 MNHEY, CDR2 SVGEGT. The DNA for the CDR3 is TGTGCCAGCAGTTGGGGAGGACGTGGCTACACCTTC. Protein product: CASSWGGRGYTF.

The rearrangement joins TRBV7-3 to TRBJ2-7; TRBD2 agrees at 8 bases. CDR1 SGHTA and CDR2 FQGTGA come from the germline V gene. This CDR3 contains 16 residues. Unmatched junction bases numbered 12, after V lost 6 bases and J lost 2 bases. The DNA of the CDR3 is TGTGCCAGCAGAAACCCCCCCAGCGGGGGACCCTACGAGCAGTACTTC. Its translation: CASRNPPSGGPYEQYF. Complete variable domain (other parts from reference TRBV7-3 and TRBJ2-7): GAGVSQTPSNKVTEKGKYVELRCDPISGHTALYWYRQSLGQGPEFLIYFQGTGAADDSGLPNDRFFAVRPEGSVSTLKIQRTERGDSAVYLCASRNPPSGGPYEQYFGPGTRLTVT.

V and J are TRBV4-2 and TRBJ1-1; D perhaps matches TRBD1 (5 bases). Germline values: CDR1 LGHNA, CDR2 YNFKEQ. CDR3 length: 15 amino acids. The V end lost 2 bases, the J end lost 0 bases, and 10 bases lay between the germline ends. The CDR3 region has the DNA TGTGCCAGCAGCCAAAACCTCAGGGTGAACACTGAAGCTTTCTTT. Residues: CASSQNLRVNTEAFF.

This clonotype occurred once. The chain couples TRBV11-2 to TRBJ2-3, with D unresolved. Germline V CDR1 and CDR2: SGHAT, FQNNGV. The V end lost 6 bases, the J end lost 0 bases, and 7 bases lay between the germline ends. CDR3 size: 13 residues. The CDR3 region has the DNA TGTGCCAGCAGGACGCTAAGCACAGATACGCAGTATTTT. Its protein product is CASRTLSTDTQYF. Full variable domain (outside the CDR3, taken from reference TRBV11-2 and TRBJ2-3): EAGVAQSPRYKIIEKRQSVAFWCNPISGHATLYWYQQILGQGPKLLIQFQNNGVVDDSQLPKDRFSAERLKGVDSTLKIQPAKLEDSAVYLCASRTLSTDTQYFGPGTRLTVL.

The V call is TRBV19, the J call TRBJ1-5; no definite D call. V lost 6 bases to trimming and J lost 1 base, with 16 bases between them. The CDR3 is 16 residues long. Germline loops: CDR1 LNHDA, CDR2 SQIVND (reference sequence). DNA for the CDR3: TGTGCCAGTAGCCCCCAATTTACCAGAAGCAATCAGCCCCAGCATTTT. Translation gives CASSPQFTRSNQPQHF.

This clonotype occurred a few times. The V and J genes are TRBV6-2 or TRBV6-3 and TRBJ1-1; D might be TRBD1 (5 bases). The CDR3 extends over 16 amino acids. The V and J ends lost 4 bases and 6 bases respectively, with 21 bases between them. Germline CDR1 and CDR2: MNHEY and SVGEGT. The CDR3 protein is CASSFNGASGGSEAFF. CDR3 DNA: TGTGCCAGCAGTTTTAACGGGGCTTCGGGAGGGTCTGAAGCTTTCTTT.

In its sample, this clonotype is medium-sized. This chain connects TRBV15 to TRBJ1-4; D is uncertain. Germline CDR1 reads LNHNV; CDR2 reads YYDKDF (reference sequence). The CDR3 extends over 13 amino acids. V was cut by 3 bases and J by 8 bases, with 10 bases left in between. The CDR3, as DNA: TGTGCCACCAGCAGGTTTGGTGGGGAAAAACTGTTTTTT. Its protein is CATSRFGGEKLFF.

The rearrangement joins TRBV7-6 to TRBJ1-1, with 7 nucleotides matching TRBD1. Trimming at V came to 5 bases and at J to 3 bases, leaving 9 bases not matched to a gene. Germline V gives CDR1 SGHVS, CDR2 FNYEAQ. The length of the CDR3 is 15 residues. The CDR3 loop reads CASSPVDRDHTEAFF. The DNA for the CDR3 is TGTGCCAGCAGCCCCGTCGACAGGGACCACACTGAAGCTTTCTTT.

There are many counts of this clonotype. The rearrangement uses TRBV7-2 and TRBJ1-1, with D unresolved. CDR1 and CDR2 from the germline V gene are SGHTA and FQGNSA. Trimming cost V 5 bases and J 4 bases, with 11 bases left between them. CDR3 length equals 13 residues. The chain's CDR3 is CASSKYRGTEAFF. The DNA for the CDR3 is TGTGCCAGCAGCAAGTATCGGGGCACTGAAGCTTTCTTT.